Presented here are 13 T cell receptor beta chains from one specimen sequenced in a study of shared clonotypes between healthy human individuals. Naive CD8 cells lacked CD45RO and underwent positive selection for CCR7, leaving out terminally differentiated effector memory CD45RA+ cells. TCRdb's table, derived via immunoSEQ multiplex PCR, lists solely in-frame clones and lacks some. The data hold about 2.2 million clones, with 90% to 95% observed a single time. The sequenced sample was naive CD8+ T cells from PBMCs. Source of these receptors: a man aged 18-30 years in good health. Some clones in this sample may be carry-over from other donors' samples.

This chain uses TRBV2 with TRBJ2-7, with D uncertain. V was pared by 3 bases and J by 4 bases, with 10 bases between. There are 13 residues in the CDR3. The germline V gene has CDR1 SNHLY and CDR2 FYNNEI. The CDR3 nucleotides read TGTGCCAGCAGTGATGTCAAAGAATACGAGCAGTACTTC. Translation: CASSDVKEYEQYF.

The rearrangement joins TRBV28 to TRBJ2-7; no firm D call. In germline, CDR1 is MDHEN, CDR2 SYDVKM. The CDR3 is 13 amino acids. Trimming left V 3 bases short and J 3 bases short, with 9 bases between. CDR3: CASSLAENYEQYF. The CDR3 bases are TGTGCCAGCAGTTTGGCCGAGAACTACGAGCAGTACTTC. The full variable domain, rest sourced from reference TRBV28 and TRBJ2-7, is DVKVTQSSRYLVKRTGEKVFLECVQDMDHENMFWYRQDPGLGLRLIYFSYDVKMKEKGDIPEGYSVSREKKERFSLILESASTNQTSMYLCASSLAENYEQYFGPGTRLTVT.

The CDR3 is CASRTDRGVGYEQYF. CDR3 DNA: TGTGCCAGCAGAACTGACAGGGGAGTCGGCTACGAGCAGTACTTC. V gene TRBV5-4 combines with J gene TRBJ2-7; 8 bases agree with TRBD1. J was trimmed by 3 bases and V by 5 bases; bases with no gene match: 10. The CDR3 is 15 amino acids. Germline V gene data show CDR1 as SGHNT and CDR2 as YYREEE (reference sequence).

This rearrangement joins TRBV23-1 to TRBJ1-3, with 10 bases identical to TRBD1. TRBV23-1 is an ORF; its function is uncertain. The CDR3 is 19 amino acids. V shed 3 bases, J shed 7 bases, and the junction held 18 bases outside the gene matches. The CDR3 here is CASSHTWDRGSLRENTIYF. CDR3 nucleotides: TGCGCCAGCAGTCATACCTGGGACAGGGGCTCCCTTAGGGAGAACACCATATATTTT.

The chain uses TRBV28 and TRBJ1-3, with D possibly matching TRBD1 (6 bases). CDR1 is MDHEN and CDR2 is SYDVKM in the germline V gene. The CDR3 contains 15 residues. The V and J ends lost 3 bases and 4 bases respectively, with 13 bases between them. CDR3 nucleotide sequence: TGTGCCAGCAGTTTTTCCTTGAGGGGGGGAAACACCATATATTTT. This translates into CASSFSLRGGNTIYF.

The V call is TRBV7-9, the J call TRBJ2-7, with TRBD1 matching over 10 bases. The germline CDR1 and CDR2 sequences are SEHNR and FQNEAQ (reference sequence). V trimming: 5 bases; J trimming: 5 bases; junction bases outside the gene matches: 12. There are 16 residues in the CDR3. The CDR3 coding sequence is TGTGCCAGCAGCCCATACTCCGGGACAGGGGCCCACGAGCAGTACTTC. It translates to CASSPYSGTGAHEQYF.

The gene calls are TRBV6-5 and TRBJ1-4; tentatively, D is TRBD1 (5 bases). The CDR3 sequence is 15 residues long. V was clipped by 2 bases and J by 7 bases, with 14 bases between them. Germline CDR1 MNHEY, CDR2 SVGAGI. In DNA, the CDR3 is TGTGCCAGCAGTTACCCAGGGAGAATAATTGAAAAACTGTTTTTT. Translating it yields CASSYPGRIIEKLFF.

This clone was seen a few times. This sample also contains other DNA sequences that code for the same CDR3. The chain uses TRBV7-9 and TRBJ2-7; no clear D gene. There are 12 residues in the CDR3. The V gene's germline CDR1 is SEHNR and CDR2 FQNEAQ (reference sequence). The V end lost 5 bases, the J end lost 4 bases, and 9 bases lay between the germline ends. CDR3 loop: CASSPLLYEQYF. CDR3 nucleotide sequence: TGTGCCAGCAGCCCCCTTCTTTACGAGCAGTACTTC.

This clone was detected once. The V and J genes are TRBV6-6 and TRBJ2-7; TRBD1 matches at 8 bases. The V segment lost 3 bases and the J segment 6 bases; nucleotides outside the gene matches: 4. This CDR3 comprises 13 residues. CDR1 MNHNY and CDR2 SVGAGI come from the germline V gene (reference sequence). CDR3 region: CASSYQGAREQYF. Here the CDR3 DNA reads TGTGCCAGCAGTTATCAGGGGGCTCGCGAGCAGTACTTC.

Concerning this clone itself: This sample includes further DNA sequences coding for the same CDR3. The chain joins TRBV9 to TRBJ2-1; D is perhaps TRBD2 (6 bases). The CDR3 sequence is 15 residues long. V lost 0 bases and J lost 4, with 11 bases in between. Germline CDR1 SGDLS, CDR2 YYNGEE. The CDR3 reads CASSVDGRGYNEQFF. The CDR3 bases are TGTGCCAGCAGCGTAGATGGGCGGGGATACAATGAGCAGTTCTTC. The full variable domain, its missing parts supplied by reference TRBV9 and TRBJ2-1, is DSGVTQTPKHLITATGQRVTLRCSPRSGDLSVYWYQQSLDQGLQFLIQYYNGEERAKGNILERFSAQQFPDLHSELNLSSLELGDSALYFCASSVDGRGYNEQFFGPGTRLTVL.

CDR3 in amino acids: CASSRTLTDDEAFF. The CDR3 DNA sequence: TGTGCCAGCAGTAGAACCTTAACAGACGATGAAGCTTTCTTT. The V and J genes are TRBV27 and TRBJ1-1; no reliable D call. This CDR3 region has 14 residues. Trimming stripped 5 bases from V and 7 bases from J, with 17 bases between. Germline CDR1 and CDR2: MNHEY and SMNVEV (reference sequence).

V and J are TRBV7-9 and TRBJ1-1, with D unclear. This CDR3 has 12 residues. Germline-derived CDR1 and CDR2 are SEHNR and FQNEAQ (reference sequence). Trimming pared 1 base from V and 8 bases from J, leaving 8 bases between. In nucleotides, the CDR3 is TGTGCCAGCAGCTTAGGGCAACGAGAAGCTTTCTTT. Amino acids: CASSLGQREAFF.

This clone appeared a single time. This sequence joins TRBV20-1 and TRBJ2-7; possibly TRBD1 for D (5 bases). V gave up 5 bases and J gave up 7 bases, with 12 bases separating them. The CDR3 loop spans 11 amino acids. CDR1 and CDR2 (germline): DFQATT, SNEGSKA (reference sequence). CDR3 sequence: CSARMGLEQYF. CDR3 in DNA: TGCAGTGCTCGAATGGGGCTTGAGCAGTACTTC.